Presented here are 21 T cell receptor beta chains from one specimen sequenced in a study of beta chain features in type 1 diabetes. Every bit of the isolated RNA underwent reverse transcription, so sequencing read expressed TCRB transcripts. Profiling relied on immunoSEQ multiplex PCR, and the TCRdb table lists in-frame clones only, not all of them. Among 220,000 or so clones listed, 55% to 70% were seen once. Sequencing was carried out using naive CD4+ T cells from blood. Receptors were obtained from a young man in good health.

V gene TRBV30 combines with J gene TRBJ2-1; D not resolved. Germline V gene lookup returns CDR1 GTSNPN and CDR2 SVGIG (reference sequence). CDR3 length: 14 residues. Trimming removed 0 bases from V and 4 bases from J, with 10 bases in between. CDR3 protein: CAWSVGQAYNEQFF. The CDR3 DNA sequence: TGTGCCTGGAGTGTAGGTCAGGCTTACAATGAGCAGTTCTTC.

The chain combines TRBV9 with TRBJ2-3; D unclear. The CDR3 runs to 12 residues. Germline V gene sequence: CDR1 SGDLS, CDR2 YYNGEE. V lost 3 bases, J lost 9 bases, and 11 bases lay in between. The CDR3 DNA is TGTGCCAGCAGCGCAGTCTTGGGGACGCAGTATTTT. Translation gives CASSAVLGTQYF.

V gene TRBV7-6 combines with J gene TRBJ2-6; tentative D call: TRBD1 (6 bases). V dropped 1 base and J dropped 0 bases, with 13 bases sitting between them. The CDR3 runs to 18 residues. The germline gives CDR1 SGHVS, CDR2 FNYEAQ. CDR3 nucleotide sequence: TGTGCCAGCAGCTTAGACAGGGCACAATACTCTGGGGCCAACGTCCTGACTTTC. Translating it yields CASSLDRAQYSGANVLTF.

This rearrangement joins TRBV30 to TRBJ1-5, with 7 nucleotides matching TRBD1. Per the germline V gene, CDR1 is GTSNPN and CDR2 is SVGIG (reference sequence). There are 15 residues in the CDR3. Germline trimming cut 1 base from V and 2 bases from J; bases unmatched to any gene: 5. DNA for the CDR3: TGTGCCTGGAGTGAAGGGGGCCTGGGCAATCAGCCCCAGCATTTT. It is translated as CAWSEGGLGNQPQHF.

The genes are TRBV18 and TRBJ1-5, with TRBD1 matching over 8 bases. This CDR3 comprises 14 residues. The V gene end was trimmed by 3 bases and the J gene end by 5 bases; junction bases not matched to a gene: 3. Germline values: CDR1 KGHSH, CDR2 LQKENI. The CDR3 spells CASSPKTGDQPQHF. CDR3 sequence (DNA): TGTGCCAGCTCACCGAAGACAGGGGATCAGCCCCAGCATTTT.

This clone has a single count. CDR3 sequence reads: CASKALAKNIQYF. The CDR3 coding sequence is TGCGCCAGCAAGGCCCTAGCCAAAAACATTCAGTACTTC. The chain carries TRBV4-1 and TRBJ2-4, with D unclear. This CDR3 is built from 13 residues. In germline, CDR1 is MGHRA, CDR2 YSYEKL. V was pared by 7 bases and J by 0 bases, with 7 bases between.

This clone was picked up a small number of times. This chain uses TRBV28 with TRBJ2-1; TRBD1 matches 8 bases. The V segment lost 7 bases and the J segment 3 bases; nucleotides outside the gene matches: 5. Looked up from germline, CDR1 is MDHEN and CDR2 is SYDVKM. This CDR3 region has 14 residues. The DNA for the CDR3 is TGTGCCAGCATTTCAGGGGGCCTCTACAATGAGCAGTTCTTC. Translated, it gives CASISGGLYNEQFF.

The chain joins TRBV18 to TRBJ1-6; D gene ambiguous. The ends were cut back, 4 bases at V and 13 bases at J, with 20 bases in the middle. The CDR3 consists of 15 residues. The germline gives CDR1 KGHSH, CDR2 LQKENI. CDR3 coding DNA: TGTGCCAGCTCACTACTCCCGGACCCAGATCCCCCCCTCCACTTT. This gives the protein CASSLLPDPDPPLHF. Filled out from reference TRBV18 and TRBJ1-6, the complete variable domain reads NAGVMQNPRHLVRRRGQEARLRCSPMKGHSHVYWYRQLPEEGLKFMVYLQKENIIDESGMPKERFSAEFPKEGPSILRIQQVVRGDSAAYFCASSLLPDPDPPLHFGNGTRLTVT.

This sequence joins TRBV10-3 and TRBJ2-7; D may be TRBD2 (6 bases). V lost 2 bases, J lost 2 bases, and 13 bases lay in between. Germline CDR1 reads ENHRY; CDR2 reads SYGVKD. The CDR3 sequence is 15 residues long. This chain's CDR3 is CAISERDLGTYEQYF. The CDR3 nucleotides read TGTGCCATCAGTGAGCGGGACTTAGGAACCTACGAGCAGTACTTC.

This clone was picked up a small number of times. The CDR3 DNA is TGTGCCAGCAGTGGCGGCAGGGTCTATGGCTACACCTTC. It is translated as CASSGGRVYGYTF. The chain uses TRBV25-1 and TRBJ1-2, with a weak D call TRBD1 (5 bases). V lost 4 bases, J lost 4 bases, and 10 bases lay in between. The CDR3 consists of 13 residues. Germline-derived CDR1 and CDR2 are MGHDK and SYGVNS.

The chain employs TRBV10-3 and TRBJ2-7; D is ambiguous. Per the germline V gene, CDR1 is ENHRY and CDR2 is SYGVKD. This CDR3 has 13 residues. Trimming stripped 10 bases from V and 0 bases from J, with 13 bases between. The CDR3 here is CATRDTDSYEQYF. The CDR3, as DNA: TGTGCCACGCGAGACACAGACTCCTACGAGCAGTACTTC.

J is TRBJ1-5 and V is TRBV15; D not resolved. CDR1 and CDR2 (germline): LNHNV, YYDKDF (reference sequence). The CDR3 contains 12 residues. V lost 1 base and J lost 5, with 3 bases in between. The CDR3 region has the DNA TGTGCCACCAGCAGAGGGGATCAGCCCCAGCATTTT. It encodes CATSRGDQPQHF.

V usage is TRBV9 and J usage is TRBJ2-1; D assignment may be TRBD1 or TRBD2 (6 bases each). This CDR3 has 15 amino acids. Germline V gene lookup returns CDR1 SGDLS and CDR2 YYNGEE. V lost 3 bases, J lost 8 bases, and 18 bases lay in between. The CDR3, as DNA: TGTGCCAGCAGCGCCGTTCCCCTCCGGGGGCATGAGCAGTTCTTC. Amino acid sequence: CASSAVPLRGHEQFF. The variable domain in full, completed from reference TRBV9 and TRBJ2-1, reads DSGVTQTPKHLITATGQRVTLRCSPRSGDLSVYWYQQSLDQGLQFLIQYYNGEERAKGNILERFSAQQFPDLHSELNLSSLELGDSALYFCASSAVPLRGHEQFFGPGTRLTVL.

The chain uses TRBV30 and TRBJ2-3; possible D gene TRBD2, 6 bases. Germline V lookup: CDR1 GTSNPN, CDR2 SVGIG (reference sequence). The CDR3 runs to 15 residues. Trimming removed 2 bases from V and 8 bases from J, with 20 bases in between. Here the CDR3 DNA reads TGTGCCTGGAGTAGGGACTCGGGGTTTTTGGCTACGCAGTATTTT. It translates to CAWSRDSGFLATQYF.

This clone was counted between two and nine times. The J gene is TRBJ2-5, the V gene TRBV29-1; TRBD1 or TRBD2 may be the D gene (6 bases each). Germline V gives CDR1 SQVTM, CDR2 ANQGSEA. The V gene lost 7 bases and the J gene lost 5 bases, with 14 bases spanning the gap. The CDR3 length is 12 residues. This CDR3 reads CSGLQGGETQYF. The CDR3 DNA sequence: TGCAGCGGATTACAGGGAGGCGAGACCCAGTACTTC.

On this clone itself: The sample has other DNA sequences that encode this CDR3 too. CDR3 sequence (DNA): TGTGCCAGCAGCCCCCAGTGGGGTGCTAGCACAGATACGCAGTATTTT. This sequence encodes CASSPQWGASTDTQYF. The V gene is TRBV9, the J gene TRBJ2-3; D not resolved. The CDR3 loop spans 16 amino acids. V lost 4 bases to trimming and J lost 0 bases, with 15 bases between them. Germline loops: CDR1 SGDLS, CDR2 YYNGEE.

The J gene is TRBJ2-7, the V gene TRBV10-3, with 7 nucleotides matching TRBD2. Germline CDR1 is ENHRY and CDR2 is SYGVKD. CDR3 length: 13 residues. The trim removed 7 bases at V and 5 bases at J, leaving 8 bases unmatched. CDR3 sequence: CAITSGLGDEQYF. The CDR3 DNA follows: TGTGCCATCACTAGCGGTCTCGGGGACGAGCAGTACTTC.

The chain employs TRBV5-1 and TRBJ2-5; tentative D call: TRBD1 (6 bases). The V gene lost 3 bases and the J gene lost 0 bases, with 9 bases spanning the gap. The germline V gene has CDR1 SGHRS and CDR2 YFSETQ. This CDR3 is built from 14 residues. In DNA form, the CDR3 reads TGCGCCAGCAGCTCCGGGACACACCAAGAGACCCAGTACTTC. Residues: CASSSGTHQETQYF.

Points on this clone: Within the sample, other DNA sequences also encode this same CDR3. The V call is TRBV28, the J call TRBJ2-7; D remains unclear. Germline CDR1 and CDR2: MDHEN and SYDVKM. The V and J ends lost 5 bases and 2 bases respectively, with 7 bases between them. The CDR3 length is 12 residues. The CDR3 DNA is TGTGCCAGCAGTAGAGGTACCTACGAGCAGTACTTC. This codes for CASSRGTYEQYF.

J is TRBJ2-3 and V is TRBV29-1; a possible D gene is TRBD1 (6 bases). The germline CDR1 and CDR2 sequences are SQVTM and ANQGSEA. The CDR3 spans 14 residues. V lost 7 bases and J 2 bases, leaving 16 bases between the germline ends. The CDR3 DNA follows: TGCAGCGCCAACAGGGTTCTCGTCACAGATACGCAGTATTTT. Translating it yields CSANRVLVTDTQYF.

The rearrangement links TRBV5-4 to TRBJ2-3; tentative D call: TRBD1 (5 bases). The CDR3 has 14 amino acids. Germline V gene sequence: CDR1 SGHNT, CDR2 YYREEE (reference sequence). The V and J ends lost 0 bases and 3 bases respectively, with 8 bases between them. For the CDR3, the DNA is TGTGCCAGCAGCTTGGGGGCAGGGACAGATACGCAGTATTTT. Translation gives CASSLGAGTDTQYF.